The clone carrying this T cell receptor (beta chain) has ten or more counts. The target antigen is unknown. The length of the CDR3 is 16 residues. From germline, CDR1 is SGHNT and CDR2 YENEEA. V was clipped by 5 bases and J by 1 base; unmatched bases: 7. The source of the sample is a study of metastatic and nonmetastatic thyroid tumors. The overall study: The authors compared repertoires across blood and tumor or nodule tissue from malignant and benign thyroid patients.

In the authors' workflow: Built for papillary thyroid cancer, a distant-metastasis classifier drew on CDR3 differences across clinicopathological groups. TCRdb re-clonotyped the PCR reads via MiXCR. TCRdb's processing, not the study's, gives the V and J calls here. The sample includes around 8,000 clones, roughly 25% of them seen just once. All patients were treatment-naive before thyroid surgery. Overall study results and limits: When malignant thyroid tumors were compared with benign nodules, TCR beta diversity was reportedly significantly higher in the malignant tumors. This held in both blood and tumor samples.

The sequenced material came from tumor tissue. The receptor comes from a female donor with papillary thyroid cancer or a benign thyroid nodule (not recorded which). Some clones in this sample may be carry-over from other donors' samples. This sequence joins TRBV11-3 and TRBJ2-1; 8 bases match TRBD2. The CDR3 region has the DNA TGTGCCAGCAGCACTAGCGGAAGGACTTCCTACAATGAGCAGTTCTTC. Translated: CASSTSGRTSYNEQFF.